The rows below give T cell receptor beta chains drawn from one sample of a study of cytomegalovirus exposure and HLA in healthy donors. Measured with immunoSEQ multiplex PCR; TCRdb has only the in-frame clones, and not every one. This sample has under 250,000 clones; about 85% occur once, and the top ten carry 0.2% to 0.25%. The sequencing sample was made of PBMCs. The receptors stem from a girl aged 2-10 years in good health and CMV-seronegative. CDR3s include the opening cysteine and the closing phenylalanine or tryptophan. D genes are given only for firm matches. Expanded clones get a size class; other rows say once, few or many, or leave the size out.

abundance,v_gene,j_gene,d_gene,CDR3nt,CDR3aa
-,TRBV10-3,TRBJ2-7,TRBD1,TGTGCCATCAGGGGGGACAGGGGACCCTACGAGCAGTACTTC,CAIRGDRGPYEQYF
once,TRBV6-1,TRBJ2-7,-,TGTGCCAGCAGTGACCGGGGTTACGAGCAGTACTTC,CASSDRGYEQYF
-,TRBV9,TRBJ2-3,-,TGTGCCAGCAACCCTGGGTTAGCGACAACCCCGGATACGCAGTATTTT,CASNPGLATTPDTQYF
-,TRBV7-7,TRBJ2-1,TRBD2,TGTGCCAGCAGCGCAAAAACGGGACTAGCGAGTAACAATGAGCAGTTCTTC,CASSAKTGLASNNEQFF
few,TRBV6-1,TRBJ1-1,-,TGTGCCAGCAGTGAATTAGGGGTAGGGGACACTGAAGCTTTCTTT,CASSELGVGDTEAFF
-,TRBV6-1,TRBJ1-1,-,TGTGCCAGCAGAACAGGCCTGAACACTGAAGCTTTCTTT,CASRTGLNTEAFF
-,TRBV4-1,TRBJ1-2,-,TGCGCCAGCAGCCAAGATAGCCGCAGCCCCTATGGCTACACCTTC,CASSQDSRSPYGYTF
-,TRBV30,TRBJ1-2,TRBD1,TGTGCCTGGAGCTACCGGGACAGGGGAAATGGCTACACCTTC,CAWSYRDRGNGYTF
-,TRBV27,TRBJ1-2,TRBD1,TGTGCCAGCAGTTTCGGACAGGGTGGTCCATCTAACTATGGCTACACCTTC,CASSFGQGGPSNYGYTF
once,TRBV6-5,TRBJ2-3,TRBD2,TGTGCCAGCAGTTATACGGCTAGCGGGTCAGATACGCAGTATTTT,CASSYTASGSDTQYF
-,TRBV11-2,TRBJ2-7,TRBD2,TGTGCCAGCAGCTTAGATCTGGGTAGCGGGGTCTACGAGCAGTACTTC,CASSLDLGSGVYEQYF
-,TRBV30,TRBJ2-7,TRBD1,TGTGCCTGGGGGATTGGGACAGGGGGCGAGCAGTACTTC,CAWGIGTGGEQYF
-,TRBV5-8,TRBJ1-3,-,TGTGCCAGCAGCACCTGGGGGGACGGAAACACCATATATTTT,CASSTWGDGNTIYF
-,TRBV5-4,TRBJ2-7,TRBD2,TGTGCCAGCAGCCCGGGACTAGCGGGAGACTACGAGCAGTACTTC,CASSPGLAGDYEQYF
once,TRBV7-9,TRBJ2-2,-,TGTGCCAGCAGCTCGAGGACTCCATGGGAGCTGTTTTTT,CASSSRTPWELFF
-,TRBV5-4,TRBJ2-3,TRBD2,TGTGCCAGCAGCTCAATCTTTAGCGGGGGGGCGGGCACAGATACGCAGTATTTT,CASSSIFSGGAGTDTQYF
-,TRBV4-1,TRBJ2-5,-,TGCGCCAGCAGCCAAGGGAGAAGGGAGGTCGGGGAGACCCAGTACTTC,CASSQGRREVGETQYF
-,TRBV29-1,TRBJ1-4,TRBD1,TGCAGCGTCGAAAAGAGGACAGGGGGAGCTAATGAAAAACTGTTTTTT,CSVEKRTGGANEKLFF
-,TRBV9,TRBJ1-2,TRBD1,TGTGCCAGCAGCCCGAGGGACAGGGATGTGGGCGGCTACACCTTC,CASSPRDRDVGGYTF
-,TRBV4-2,TRBJ2-3,-,TGTGCCAGCAGCCCCCGGAGGGCAGATACGCAGTATTTT,CASSPRRADTQYF
once,TRBV18,TRBJ2-5,-,TGTGCCAGCTCGAGACGACAGGCCCAAGAGACCCAGTACTTC,CASSRRQAQETQYF
-,TRBV7-9,TRBJ2-3,-,TGTGCCAGCAGCTTAGCGGGGGCTCAAGATACGCAGTATTTT,CASSLAGAQDTQYF
-,TRBV7-7,TRBJ2-5,TRBD2,TGTGCCAGCAGCCCAAACCGGGGGGGCCGAGAGACCCAGTACTTC,CASSPNRGGRETQYF
-,TRBV5-5,TRBJ1-2,-,TGTGCCAGCAGCTCTCGGACAGCTGGCTACACCTTC,CASSSRTAGYTF
-,TRBV2,TRBJ2-7,TRBD1,TGTGCCAGCAGTGATCAGGGGGCGGGCTACGAGCAGTACTTC,CASSDQGAGYEQYF
-,TRBV6-1,TRBJ2-2,TRBD1,TGTGCCAGCGCCCGGGACAGGACGAACACCGGGGAGCTGTTTTTT,CASARDRTNTGELFF
-,TRBV6-1,TRBJ2-7,-,TGTGCCAGCAGTACACTAGGGTTCTACGAGCAGTACTTC,CASSTLGFYEQYF
few,TRBV5-1,TRBJ2-1,TRBD2,TGCGCCAGCAGCTTGGGGAGCGGGAGGGCGACCAATGAGCAGTTCTTC,CASSLGSGRATNEQFF
-,TRBV9,TRBJ2-1,TRBD1,TGTGCCAGCAGCGTAGGTGGGACAGGGAACAATGAGCAGTTCTTC,CASSVGGTGNNEQFF
-,TRBV6-4,TRBJ2-3,TRBD2,TGTGCCAGCAGTCCAGCGGGGGCCCTAGATACGCAGTATTTT,CASSPAGALDTQYF
-,TRBV7-9,TRBJ2-7,-,TGTGCCAGCAGCTCAGGAGCAGGGATCCTCCGGGACTTC,CASSSGAGILRDF
-,TRBV10-1,TRBJ1-2,TRBD1,TGCGCCAGCAGACACGGGACAGGGGGCTATGGCTACACCTTC,CASRHGTGGYGYTF